The rows below give T cell receptor beta chains drawn from one sample of a study of blood T cell repertoires in COVID-19. The repertoire was sequenced with immunoSEQ multiplex PCR; TCRdb's copy has only in-frame clones and lacks some. The data hold under 300,000 clones, with approximately 90% observed a single time. The sequencing sample was made of PBMCs or T cells enriched from blood (not recorded which). These TCRs come from a woman aged 18-35 years who had recovered from COVID-19. Both conserved end residues are trimmed from each CDR3. Expanded clones are given a class, and other clones once, few, many or no size at all.

cdr3_aa	clone_size	v_call
ASSLWRQETQY	-	TRBV5-4
ASSLAGADTQY	-	TRBV11-2
ASSPTRTDGDTEAF	-	TRBV18
ATSLGQGPYEQY	few	TRBV15
ASSLISSGTDTQY	-	TRBV5-5
SVGGGAYGYT	-	TRBV29-1
ASSLQAANYGYT	-	TRBV5-1
ASSWVGRNSDEQF	-	TRBV5-4
ASSLAGTGSYEQY	-	TRBV5-1
ASSQVLAGASYNEQF	-	TRBV3-1/TRBV3-2
AWSGLVPKPAPSNYGYT	-	TRBV30
AWSVPTGVYGYT	-	TRBV30
ASSSGDYSYEQY	-	TRBV6-2/TRBV6-3
ASSFQPGQGVDYGYT	-	TRBV19
ASSPGLVTDTQY	once	TRBV7-3
ASSPYTGEVGYT	-	TRBV6-5
SVVMPGVHRGFSYEQY	-	TRBV29-1
ASSQDDRVGPLH	-	TRBV4-2
ASSIQGIYNSPLH	-	TRBV28
ASGFTGGEGELF	-	TRBV28
ASKRGLGEGYT	-	TRBV27
ASSKGTGHYEQY	-	TRBV7-9
ASSFIWNTEAF	-	TRBV28
ASRYRDSSTDTQY	-	TRBV9
ASSQGVQGAYGYT	once	TRBV14
ASSPQKGDYGYT	-	TRBV6-5
ASSSFTGPYEQY	-	TRBV5-8
ASSLEPGWGYT	-	TRBV5-5
ASSIPGGNSPLH	-	TRBV19
ASSRDRNTGELF	-	TRBV6-2/TRBV6-3
ASSTGPDYGYT	-	TRBV27
ASNIQARNTEAF	-	TRBV6-4
ASSVRANYGYT	-	TRBV28
AWGAGDSNQPQH	-	TRBV30
ASSASGGATGELF	-	TRBV11-2
ASSPWGGSGNTIY	-	TRBV9
ATSFLTGSNQPQH	-	TRBV15
ASSFLSGGTEAF	-	TRBV7-9
ASRSPGQGWSLRNQPQH	-	TRBV21-1
ASSPTSAGNTIY	once	TRBV18
ASSPGLSPATNTGELF	-	TRBV5-1
ASSTDRDGTQY	-	TRBV18
ASSLWGGNTEAF	-	TRBV27
ASSMDNSYEQY	-	TRBV19
SASYREVGNQPQH	-	TRBV20-1
ATSPRGRFRETQY	-	TRBV15
ASSSQANYGYT	once	TRBV27
ASSIGGGGYGYT	-	TRBV7-2
AISAMGPPGGYT	-	TRBV10-3
SVGPELAPDTQY	few	TRBV29-1
ASSQIQGRNTEAF	-	TRBV5-4